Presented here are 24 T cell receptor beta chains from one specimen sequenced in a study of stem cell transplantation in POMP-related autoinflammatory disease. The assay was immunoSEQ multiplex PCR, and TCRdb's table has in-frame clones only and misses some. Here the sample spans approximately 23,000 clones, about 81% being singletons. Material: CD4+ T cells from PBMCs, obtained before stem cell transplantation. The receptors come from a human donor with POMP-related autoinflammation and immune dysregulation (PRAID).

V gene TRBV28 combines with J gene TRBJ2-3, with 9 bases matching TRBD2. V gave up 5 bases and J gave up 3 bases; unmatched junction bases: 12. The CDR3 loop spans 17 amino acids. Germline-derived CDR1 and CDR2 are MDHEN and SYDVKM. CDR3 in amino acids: CASSLLVGSGSTDTQYF. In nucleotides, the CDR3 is TGTGCCAGCAGTCTGCTCGTTGGTAGCGGGAGTACAGATACGCAGTATTTT.

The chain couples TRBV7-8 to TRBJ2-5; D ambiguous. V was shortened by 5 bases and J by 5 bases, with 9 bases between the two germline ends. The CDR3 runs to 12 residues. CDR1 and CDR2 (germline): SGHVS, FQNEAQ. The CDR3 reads CASSLSGETQYF. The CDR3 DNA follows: TGTGCCAGCAGCCTCAGTGGGGAGACCCAGTACTTC.

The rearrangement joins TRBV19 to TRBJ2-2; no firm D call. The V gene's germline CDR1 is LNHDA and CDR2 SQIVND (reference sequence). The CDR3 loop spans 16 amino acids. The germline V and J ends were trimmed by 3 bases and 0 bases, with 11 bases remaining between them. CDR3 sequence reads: CASSIRQLTNTGELFF. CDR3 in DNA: TGTGCCAGTAGTATTCGGCAGCTAACGAACACCGGGGAGCTGTTTTTT.

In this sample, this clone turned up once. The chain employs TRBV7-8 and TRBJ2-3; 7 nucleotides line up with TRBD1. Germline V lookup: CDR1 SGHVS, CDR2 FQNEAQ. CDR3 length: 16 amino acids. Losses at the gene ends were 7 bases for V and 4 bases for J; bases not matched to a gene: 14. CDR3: CASTLPPGQTSDTQYF. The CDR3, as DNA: TGTGCCAGCACGTTACCCCCGGGACAGACGTCAGATACGCAGTATTTT.

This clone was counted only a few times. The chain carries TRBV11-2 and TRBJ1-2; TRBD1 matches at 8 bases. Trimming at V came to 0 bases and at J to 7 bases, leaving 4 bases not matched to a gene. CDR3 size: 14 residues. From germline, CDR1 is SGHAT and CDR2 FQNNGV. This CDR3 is CASSLDRGLGGYTF. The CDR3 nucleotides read TGTGCCAGCAGCTTAGACAGGGGGCTCGGTGGCTACACCTTC.

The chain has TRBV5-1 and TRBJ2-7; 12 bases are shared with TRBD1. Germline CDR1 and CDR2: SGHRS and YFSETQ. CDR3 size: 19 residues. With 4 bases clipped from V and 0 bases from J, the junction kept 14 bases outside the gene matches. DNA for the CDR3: TGCGCCAGCAGCCCGGCCTCCGGGACAGGGGGCCATAGCTCCTACGAGCAGTACTTC. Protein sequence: CASSPASGTGGHSSYEQYF.

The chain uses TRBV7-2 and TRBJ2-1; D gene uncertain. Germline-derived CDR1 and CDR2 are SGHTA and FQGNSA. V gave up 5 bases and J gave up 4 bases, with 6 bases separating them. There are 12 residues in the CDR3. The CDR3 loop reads CASSLTYNEQFF. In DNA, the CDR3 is TGTGCCAGCAGCCTAACTTACAATGAGCAGTTCTTC.

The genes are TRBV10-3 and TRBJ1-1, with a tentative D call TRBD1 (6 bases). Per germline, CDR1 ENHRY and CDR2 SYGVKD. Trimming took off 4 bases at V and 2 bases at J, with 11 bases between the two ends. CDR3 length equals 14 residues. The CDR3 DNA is TGTGCCATCAGTGTAAGGACAGATAACACTGAAGCTTTCTTT. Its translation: CAISVRTDNTEAFF.

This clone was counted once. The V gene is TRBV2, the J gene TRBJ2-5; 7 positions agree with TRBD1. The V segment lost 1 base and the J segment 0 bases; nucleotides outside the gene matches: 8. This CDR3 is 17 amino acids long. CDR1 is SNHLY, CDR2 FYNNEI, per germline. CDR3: CASSEEGARWDQETQYF. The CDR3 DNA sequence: TGTGCCAGCAGTGAAGAGGGGGCTAGGTGGGACCAAGAGACCCAGTACTTC.

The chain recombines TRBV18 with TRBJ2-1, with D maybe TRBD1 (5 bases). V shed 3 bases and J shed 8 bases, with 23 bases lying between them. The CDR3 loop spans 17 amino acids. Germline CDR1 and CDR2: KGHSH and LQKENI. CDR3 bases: TGTGCCAGCTCACCTATCACAGGCGCGGTTGACACAGATGAGCAGTTCTTC. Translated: CASSPITGAVDTDEQFF.

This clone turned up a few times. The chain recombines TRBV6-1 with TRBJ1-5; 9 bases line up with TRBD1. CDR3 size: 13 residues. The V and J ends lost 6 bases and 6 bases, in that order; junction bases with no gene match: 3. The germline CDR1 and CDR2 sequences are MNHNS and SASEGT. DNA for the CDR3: TGTGCCAGCAGCATGACAGGGGGTCAGCCCCAGCATTTT. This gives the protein CASSMTGGQPQHF.

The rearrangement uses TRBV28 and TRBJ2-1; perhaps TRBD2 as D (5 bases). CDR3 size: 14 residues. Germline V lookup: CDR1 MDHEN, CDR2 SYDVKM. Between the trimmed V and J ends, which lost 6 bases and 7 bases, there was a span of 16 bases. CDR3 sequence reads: CASSRGGRRNEQFF. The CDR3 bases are TGTGCCAGCAGCCGCGGAGGTCGGAGGAATGAGCAGTTCTTC. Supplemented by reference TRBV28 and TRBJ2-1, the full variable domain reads DVKVTQSSRYLVKRTGEKVFLECVQDMDHENMFWYRQDPGLGLRLIYFSYDVKMKEKGDIPEGYSVSREKKERFSLILESASTNQTSMYLCASSRGGRRNEQFFGPGTRLTVL.

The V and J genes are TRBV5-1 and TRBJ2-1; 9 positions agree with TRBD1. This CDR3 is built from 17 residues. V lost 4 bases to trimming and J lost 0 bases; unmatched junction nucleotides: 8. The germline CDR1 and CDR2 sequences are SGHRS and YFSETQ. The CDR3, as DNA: TGCGCCAGCAGCCTCTCCCCGACAGGGGGCTCCTACAATGAGCAGTTCTTC. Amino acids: CASSLSPTGGSYNEQFF. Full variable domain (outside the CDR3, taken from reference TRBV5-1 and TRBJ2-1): KAGVTQTPRYLIKTRGQQVTLSCSPISGHRSVSWYQQTPGQGLQFLFEYFSETQRNKGNFPGRFSGRQFSNSRSEMNVSTLELGDSALYLCASSLSPTGGSYNEQFFGPGTRLTVL.

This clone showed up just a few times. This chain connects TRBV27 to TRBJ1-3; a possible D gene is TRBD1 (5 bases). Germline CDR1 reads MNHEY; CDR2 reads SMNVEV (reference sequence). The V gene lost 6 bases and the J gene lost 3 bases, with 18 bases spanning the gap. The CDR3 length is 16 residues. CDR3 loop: CASRALSGNVGNTIYF. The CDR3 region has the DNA TGTGCCAGCAGAGCCTTATCAGGGAATGTTGGAAACACCATATATTTT.

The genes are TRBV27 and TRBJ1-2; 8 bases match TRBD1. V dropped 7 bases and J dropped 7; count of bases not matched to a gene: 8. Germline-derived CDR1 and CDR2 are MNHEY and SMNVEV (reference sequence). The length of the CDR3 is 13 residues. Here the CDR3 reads CASIPTGGGGYTF. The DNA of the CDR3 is TGTGCCAGCATCCCTACAGGGGGTGGTGGCTACACCTTC.

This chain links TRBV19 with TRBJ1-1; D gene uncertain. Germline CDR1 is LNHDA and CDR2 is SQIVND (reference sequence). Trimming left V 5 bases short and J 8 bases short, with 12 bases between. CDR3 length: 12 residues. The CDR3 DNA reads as TGTGCCAGTAGTGGGCGCCTCGGAGAAGCTTTCTTT. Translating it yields CASSGRLGEAFF.

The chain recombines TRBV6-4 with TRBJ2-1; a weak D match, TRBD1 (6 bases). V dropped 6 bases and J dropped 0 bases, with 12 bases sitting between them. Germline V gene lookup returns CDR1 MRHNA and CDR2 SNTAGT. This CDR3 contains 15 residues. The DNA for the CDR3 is TGTGCCAGCAGACCGGGACACAGCTCCTACAATGAGCAGTTCTTC. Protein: CASRPGHSSYNEQFF.

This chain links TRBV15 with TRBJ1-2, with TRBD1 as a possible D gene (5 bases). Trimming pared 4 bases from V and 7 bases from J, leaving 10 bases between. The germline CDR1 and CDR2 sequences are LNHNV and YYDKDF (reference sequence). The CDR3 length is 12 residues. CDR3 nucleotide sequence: TGTGCCACCAGCAATCCGGGGGGTGGCTACACCTTC. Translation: CATSNPGGGYTF. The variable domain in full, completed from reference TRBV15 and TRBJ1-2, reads DAMVIQNPRYQVTQFGKPVTLSCSQTLNHNVMYWYQQKSSQAPKLLFHYYDKDFNNEADTPDNFQSRRPNTSFCFLDIRSPGLGDTAMYLCATSNPGGGYTFGSGTRLTVV.

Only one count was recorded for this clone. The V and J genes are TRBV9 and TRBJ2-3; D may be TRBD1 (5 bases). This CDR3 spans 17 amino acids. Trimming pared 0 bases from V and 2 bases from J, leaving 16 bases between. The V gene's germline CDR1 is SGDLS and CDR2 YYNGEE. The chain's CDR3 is CASSVGFGAALTDTQYF. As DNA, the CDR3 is TGTGCCAGCAGCGTAGGATTTGGGGCGGCTCTCACAGATACGCAGTATTTT.

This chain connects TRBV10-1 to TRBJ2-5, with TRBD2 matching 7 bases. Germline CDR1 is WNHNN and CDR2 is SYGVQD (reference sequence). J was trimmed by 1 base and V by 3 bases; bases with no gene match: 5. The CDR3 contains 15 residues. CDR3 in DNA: TGCGCCAGCAGTGACCCTAGCGGCCCCCAAGAGACCCAGTACTTC. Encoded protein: CASSDPSGPQETQYF.

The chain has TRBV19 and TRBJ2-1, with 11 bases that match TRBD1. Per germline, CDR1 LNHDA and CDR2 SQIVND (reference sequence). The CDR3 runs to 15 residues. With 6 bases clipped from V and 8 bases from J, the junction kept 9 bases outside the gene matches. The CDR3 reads CASSDPGQGVYEQFF. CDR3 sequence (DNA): TGTGCCAGTAGCGACCCGGGACAGGGGGTCTATGAGCAGTTCTTC.

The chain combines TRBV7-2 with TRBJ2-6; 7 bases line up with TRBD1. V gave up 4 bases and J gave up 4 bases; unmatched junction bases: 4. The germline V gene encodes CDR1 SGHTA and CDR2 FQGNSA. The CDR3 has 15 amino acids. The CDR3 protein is CASSWTGTGANVLTF. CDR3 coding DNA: TGTGCCAGCAGCTGGACAGGTACGGGGGCCAACGTCCTGACTTTC.

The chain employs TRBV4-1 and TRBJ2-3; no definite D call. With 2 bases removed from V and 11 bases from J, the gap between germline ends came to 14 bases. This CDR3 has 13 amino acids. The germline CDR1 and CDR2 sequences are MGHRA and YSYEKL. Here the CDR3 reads CASSQNLPEWQYF. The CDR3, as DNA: TGCGCCAGCAGCCAAAACCTACCGGAATGGCAGTATTTT.

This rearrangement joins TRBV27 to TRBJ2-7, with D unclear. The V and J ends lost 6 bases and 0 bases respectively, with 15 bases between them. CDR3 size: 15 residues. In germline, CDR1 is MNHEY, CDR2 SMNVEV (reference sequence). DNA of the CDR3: TGTGCCAGCAGCCGGAAGGCAGAGAGCTCCTACGAGCAGTACTTC. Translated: CASSRKAESSYEQYF.